This TCR beta chain was identified during a study of CD8+ T cells in alopecia areata. As for the study in general: Administration of oral tofacitinib to treated patients was at 5 to 10 mg twice daily. Using the percentage of affected scalp area, treated patients' severity was scored. Study results and limitations: The treated group had a single nonresponder, limiting CD8+ expansion-response conclusions. Persistence during tofacitinib was seen for many expanded lesional clones in scalp and blood.

Comments on this clone: Its target is not known.

In each case, RNA was isolated and then reverse transcribed into cDNA as the sequencing template. Data came from immunoSEQ multiplex PCR; TCRdb stores just in-frame clones and leaves some out. Here the sample spans 120,000 to 150,000 clones, roughly 86% being singletons. Regarding treatment: oral pan-JAK inhibitor, 5-10 mg twice daily. The receptor was isolated from a human donor with alopecia areata. The sample here was CD8+ T cells sorted from blood, taken at week 4, from a patient treated with tofacitinib.

CDR3 residues: CASSQVRGLAGGEQYF. CDR3 bases: TGCGCCAGCAGCCAAGTCCGGGGACTAGCGGGAGGCGAGCAGTACTTC. The chain employs TRBV4-1 and TRBJ2-5; 15 nucleotides line up with TRBD2. The J call is doubtful: the DNA matches TRBJ2-7 better. This CDR3 spans 16 amino acids. Germline lookup yields CDR1 MGHRA and CDR2 YSYEKL.